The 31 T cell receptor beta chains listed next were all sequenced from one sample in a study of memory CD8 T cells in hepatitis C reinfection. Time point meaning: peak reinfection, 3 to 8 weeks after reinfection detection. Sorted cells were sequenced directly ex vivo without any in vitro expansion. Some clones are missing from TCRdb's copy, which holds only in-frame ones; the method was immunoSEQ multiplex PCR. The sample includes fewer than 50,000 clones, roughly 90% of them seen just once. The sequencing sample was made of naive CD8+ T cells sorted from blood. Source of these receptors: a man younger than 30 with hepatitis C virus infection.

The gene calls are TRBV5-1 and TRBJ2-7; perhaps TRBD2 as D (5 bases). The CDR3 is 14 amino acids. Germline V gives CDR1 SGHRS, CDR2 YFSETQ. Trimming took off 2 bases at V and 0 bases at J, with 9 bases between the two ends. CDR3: CASSFSGGSYEQYF. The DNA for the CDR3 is TGCGCCAGCAGCTTTTCCGGAGGCTCCTACGAGCAGTACTTC.

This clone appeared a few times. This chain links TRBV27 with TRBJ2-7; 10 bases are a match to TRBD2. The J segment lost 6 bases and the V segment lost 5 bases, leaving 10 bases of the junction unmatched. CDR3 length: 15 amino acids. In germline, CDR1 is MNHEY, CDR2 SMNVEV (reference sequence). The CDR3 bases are TGTGCCAGCAGTCCCCTAGCGGGAGATTCCCTCGAGCAGTACTTC. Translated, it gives CASSPLAGDSLEQYF.

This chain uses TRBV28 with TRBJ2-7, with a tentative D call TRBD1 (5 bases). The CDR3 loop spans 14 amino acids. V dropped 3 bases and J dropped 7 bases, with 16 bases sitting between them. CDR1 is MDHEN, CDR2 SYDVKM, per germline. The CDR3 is CASSFEQDLDEQYF. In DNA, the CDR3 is TGTGCCAGCAGTTTTGAACAGGACCTAGATGAGCAGTACTTC.

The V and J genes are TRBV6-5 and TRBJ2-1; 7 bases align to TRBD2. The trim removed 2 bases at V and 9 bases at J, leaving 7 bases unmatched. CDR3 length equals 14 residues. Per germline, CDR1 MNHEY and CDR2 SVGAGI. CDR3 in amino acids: CASSYAPGGSEQFF. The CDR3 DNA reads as TGTGCCAGCAGTTACGCCCCGGGGGGTTCTGAGCAGTTCTTC.

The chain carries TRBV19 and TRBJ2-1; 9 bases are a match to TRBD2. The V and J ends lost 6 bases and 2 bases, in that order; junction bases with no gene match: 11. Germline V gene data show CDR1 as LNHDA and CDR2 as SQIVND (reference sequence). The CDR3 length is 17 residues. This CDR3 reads CASRLREGWGPYNEQFF. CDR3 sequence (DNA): TGTGCCAGTAGACTGCGGGAGGGCTGGGGTCCCTACAATGAGCAGTTCTTC.

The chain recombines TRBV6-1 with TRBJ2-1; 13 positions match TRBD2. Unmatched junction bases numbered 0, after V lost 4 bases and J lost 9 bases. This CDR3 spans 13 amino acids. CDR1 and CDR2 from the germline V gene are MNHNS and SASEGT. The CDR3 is CASSGLAGGEQFF. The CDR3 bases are TGTGCCAGCAGTGGACTAGCGGGAGGTGAGCAGTTCTTC.

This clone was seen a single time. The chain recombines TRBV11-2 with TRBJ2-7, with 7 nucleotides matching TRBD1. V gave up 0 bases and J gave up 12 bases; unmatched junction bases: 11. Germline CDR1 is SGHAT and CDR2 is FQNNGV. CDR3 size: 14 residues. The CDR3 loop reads CASSLDDAEGARYV. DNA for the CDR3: TGTGCCAGCAGCTTAGATGACGCAGAGGGGGCGCGGTACGTC.

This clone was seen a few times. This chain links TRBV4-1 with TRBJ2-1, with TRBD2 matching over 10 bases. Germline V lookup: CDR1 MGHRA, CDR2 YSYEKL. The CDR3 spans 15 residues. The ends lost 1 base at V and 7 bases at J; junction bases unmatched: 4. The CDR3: CASSQATSGTNEQFF. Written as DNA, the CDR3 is TGCGCCAGCAGCCAAGCTACTAGCGGGACTAATGAGCAGTTCTTC.

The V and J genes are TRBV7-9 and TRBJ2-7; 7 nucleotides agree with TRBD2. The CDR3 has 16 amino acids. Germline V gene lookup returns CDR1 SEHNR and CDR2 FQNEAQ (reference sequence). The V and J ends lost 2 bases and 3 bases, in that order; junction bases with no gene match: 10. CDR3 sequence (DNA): TGTGCCAGCAGCTTACCTCCTTCCAGCGGGAACTACGAGCAGTACTTC. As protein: CASSLPPSSGNYEQYF.

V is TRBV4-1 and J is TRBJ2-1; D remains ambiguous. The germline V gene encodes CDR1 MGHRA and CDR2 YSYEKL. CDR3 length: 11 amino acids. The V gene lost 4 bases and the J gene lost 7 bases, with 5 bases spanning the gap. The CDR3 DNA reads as TGCGCCAGCAGCCTGCAGAATGAGCAGTTCTTC. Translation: CASSLQNEQFF.

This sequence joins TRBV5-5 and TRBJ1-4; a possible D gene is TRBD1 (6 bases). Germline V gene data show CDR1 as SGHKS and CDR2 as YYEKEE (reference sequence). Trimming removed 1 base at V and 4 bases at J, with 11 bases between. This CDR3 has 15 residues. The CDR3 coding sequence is TGTGCCAGCAGCTTGAGGGCAGGGGTTAATGAAAAACTGTTTTTT. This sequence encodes CASSLRAGVNEKLFF.

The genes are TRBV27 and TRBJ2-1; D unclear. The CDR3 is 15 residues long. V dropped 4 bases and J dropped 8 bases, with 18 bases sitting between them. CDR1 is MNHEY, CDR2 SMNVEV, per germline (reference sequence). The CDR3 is CASSWVGRASDEQFF. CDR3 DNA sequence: TGTGCCAGCAGTTGGGTTGGGCGAGCCTCAGATGAGCAGTTCTTC.

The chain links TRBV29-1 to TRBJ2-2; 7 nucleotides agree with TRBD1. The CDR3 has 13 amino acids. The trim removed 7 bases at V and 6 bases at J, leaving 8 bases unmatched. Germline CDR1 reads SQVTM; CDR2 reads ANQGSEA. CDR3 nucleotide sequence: TGCAGCGCCGCGGACAGGTCGTCCGGGGAGCTGTTTTTT. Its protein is CSAADRSSGELFF.

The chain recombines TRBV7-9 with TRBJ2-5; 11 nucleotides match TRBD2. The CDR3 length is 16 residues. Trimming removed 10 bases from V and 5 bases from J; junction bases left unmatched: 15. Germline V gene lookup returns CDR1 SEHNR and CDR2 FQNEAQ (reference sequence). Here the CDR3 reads CANRGTSGNLRETQYF. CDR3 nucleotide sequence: TGTGCCAACAGAGGGACTAGCGGTAATCTTAGGGAGACCCAGTACTTC. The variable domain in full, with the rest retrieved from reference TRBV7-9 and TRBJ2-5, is DTGVSQNPRHKITKRGQNVTFRCDPISEHNRLYWYRQTLGQGPEFLTYFQNEAQLEKSRLLSDRFSAERPKGSFSTLEIQRTEQGDSAMYLCANRGTSGNLRETQYFGPGTRLLVL.

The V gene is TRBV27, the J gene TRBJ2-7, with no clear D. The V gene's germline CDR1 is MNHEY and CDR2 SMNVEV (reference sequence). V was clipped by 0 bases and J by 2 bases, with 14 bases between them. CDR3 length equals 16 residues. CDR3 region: CASSLSGAIEAYEQYF. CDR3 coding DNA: TGTGCCAGCAGTTTATCAGGAGCGATCGAAGCCTACGAGCAGTACTTC.

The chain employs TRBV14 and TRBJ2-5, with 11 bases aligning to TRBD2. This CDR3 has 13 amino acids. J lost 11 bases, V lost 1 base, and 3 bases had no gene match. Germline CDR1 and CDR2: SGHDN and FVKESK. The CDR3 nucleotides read TGTGCCAGCAGCCAAGCCGGGACTAGCGGACAGTACTTC. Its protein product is CASSQAGTSGQYF.

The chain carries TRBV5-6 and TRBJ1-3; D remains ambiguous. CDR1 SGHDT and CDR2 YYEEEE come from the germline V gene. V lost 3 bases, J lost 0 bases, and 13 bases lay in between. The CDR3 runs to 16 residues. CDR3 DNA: TGTGCCAGCAGCTCGGTTTTCGACAACTCTGGAAACACCATATATTTT. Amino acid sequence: CASSSVFDNSGNTIYF.

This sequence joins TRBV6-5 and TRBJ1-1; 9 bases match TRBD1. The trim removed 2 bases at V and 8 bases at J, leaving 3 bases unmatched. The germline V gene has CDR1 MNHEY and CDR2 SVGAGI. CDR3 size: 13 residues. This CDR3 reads CASSYGTGTEAFF. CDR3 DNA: TGTGCCAGCAGTTACGGGACAGGGACCGAAGCTTTCTTT.

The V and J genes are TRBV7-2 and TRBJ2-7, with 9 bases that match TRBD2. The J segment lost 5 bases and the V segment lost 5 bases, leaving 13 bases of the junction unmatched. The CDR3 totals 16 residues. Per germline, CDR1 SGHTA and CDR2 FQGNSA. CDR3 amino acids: CASSRPGAGGVDEQYF. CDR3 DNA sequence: TGTGCCAGCAGCCGTCCTGGGGCGGGAGGGGTAGACGAGCAGTACTTC.

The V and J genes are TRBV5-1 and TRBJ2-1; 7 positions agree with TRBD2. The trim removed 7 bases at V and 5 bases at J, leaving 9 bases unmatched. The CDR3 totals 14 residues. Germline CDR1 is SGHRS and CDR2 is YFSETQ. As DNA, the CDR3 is TGCGCCAGCGCGGCGGGAGCGGAACACAATGAGCAGTTCTTC. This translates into CASAAGAEHNEQFF.

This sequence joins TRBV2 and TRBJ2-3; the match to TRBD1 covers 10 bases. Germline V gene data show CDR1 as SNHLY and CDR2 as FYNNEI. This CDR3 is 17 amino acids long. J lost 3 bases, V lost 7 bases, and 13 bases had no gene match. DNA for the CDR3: TGTGCCAGCAAACAAAACCCCGGGACAGGGGTGACAGATACGCAGTATTTT. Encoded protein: CASKQNPGTGVTDTQYF.

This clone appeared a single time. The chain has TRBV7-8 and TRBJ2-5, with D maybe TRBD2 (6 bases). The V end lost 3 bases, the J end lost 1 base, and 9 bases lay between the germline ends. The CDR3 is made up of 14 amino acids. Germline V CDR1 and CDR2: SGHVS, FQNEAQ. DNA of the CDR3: TGTGCCAGCAGCTTTTGGACTATCCAAGAGACCCAGTACTTC. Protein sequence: CASSFWTIQETQYF.

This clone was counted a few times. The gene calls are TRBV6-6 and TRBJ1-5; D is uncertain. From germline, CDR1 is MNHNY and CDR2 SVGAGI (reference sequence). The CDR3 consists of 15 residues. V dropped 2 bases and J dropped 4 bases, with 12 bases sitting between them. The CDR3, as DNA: TGTGCCAGCAGTTACCTTGCCGGGATTAATCAGCCCCAGCATTTT. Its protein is CASSYLAGINQPQHF.

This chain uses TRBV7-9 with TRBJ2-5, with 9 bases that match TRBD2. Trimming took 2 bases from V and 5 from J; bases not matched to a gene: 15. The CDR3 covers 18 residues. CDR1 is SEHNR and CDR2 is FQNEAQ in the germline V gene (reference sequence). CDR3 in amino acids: CASSLPPSSGVREETQYF. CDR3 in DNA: TGTGCCAGCAGCTTACCTCCATCTAGCGGGGTAAGAGAGGAGACCCAGTACTTC. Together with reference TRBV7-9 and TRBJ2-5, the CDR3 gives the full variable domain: DTGVSQNPRHKITKRGQNVTFRCDPISEHNRLYWYRQTLGQGPEFLTYFQNEAQLEKSRLLSDRFSAERPKGSFSTLEIQRTEQGDSAMYLCASSLPPSSGVREETQYFGPGTRLLVL.

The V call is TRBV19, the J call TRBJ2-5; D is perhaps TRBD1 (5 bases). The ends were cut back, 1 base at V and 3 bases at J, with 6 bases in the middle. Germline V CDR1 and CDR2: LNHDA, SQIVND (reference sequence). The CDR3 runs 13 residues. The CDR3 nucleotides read TGTGCCAGTAGTATAGCCAGGGAAGAGACCCAGTACTTC. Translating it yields CASSIAREETQYF.

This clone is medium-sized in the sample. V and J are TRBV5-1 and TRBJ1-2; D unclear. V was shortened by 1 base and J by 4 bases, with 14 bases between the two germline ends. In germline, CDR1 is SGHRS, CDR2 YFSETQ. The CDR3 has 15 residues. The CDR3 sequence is CASSLIAPLGYGYTF. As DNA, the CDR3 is TGCGCCAGCAGCTTGATAGCTCCCCTTGGCTATGGCTACACCTTC.

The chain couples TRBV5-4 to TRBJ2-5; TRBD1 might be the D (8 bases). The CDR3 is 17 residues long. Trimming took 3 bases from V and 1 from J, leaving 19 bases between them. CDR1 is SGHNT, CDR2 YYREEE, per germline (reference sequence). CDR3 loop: CASSSPGGGGAQETQYF. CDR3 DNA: TGTGCCAGCAGCTCACCAGGGGGCGGGGGAGCCCAAGAGACCCAGTACTTC.

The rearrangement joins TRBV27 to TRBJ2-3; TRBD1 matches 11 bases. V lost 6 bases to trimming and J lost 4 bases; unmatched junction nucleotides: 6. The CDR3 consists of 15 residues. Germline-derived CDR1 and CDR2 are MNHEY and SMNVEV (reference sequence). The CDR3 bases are TGTGCCAGCAGCGGGGAGGGACAGGGGGCAGATACGCAGTATTTT. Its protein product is CASSGEGQGADTQYF.

CDR3 sequence (DNA): TGTGCCAGCAGCTTAGGCGGGAGGGGATACAATGAGCAGTTCTTC. It yields the protein CASSLGGRGYNEQFF. This chain connects TRBV7-9 to TRBJ2-1, with TRBD2 matching over 9 bases. From germline, CDR1 is SEHNR and CDR2 FQNEAQ (reference sequence). J gave up 4 bases and V 1 base, and 2 bases lay outside the gene matches. CDR3 length: 15 residues.

CDR3 in DNA: TGTGCCAGCAGCCCCACTAGCGGGGGGGCTGATACGCAGTATTTT. Its protein product is CASSPTSGGADTQYF. V is TRBV7-2 and J is TRBJ2-3; 13 bases map to TRBD2. Germline V gene lookup returns CDR1 SGHTA and CDR2 FQGNSA. The CDR3 has 15 residues. With V trimmed by 5 bases and J by 6 bases, 5 bases remained unmatched.

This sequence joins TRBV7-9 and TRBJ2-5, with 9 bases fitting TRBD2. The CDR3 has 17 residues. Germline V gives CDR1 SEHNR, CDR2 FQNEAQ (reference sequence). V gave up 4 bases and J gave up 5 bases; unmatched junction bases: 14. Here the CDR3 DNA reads TGTGCCAGCAGCTCCGGTGGGCGGGAGGGCCTGTGGGAGACCCAGTACTTC. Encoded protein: CASSSGGREGLWETQYF.